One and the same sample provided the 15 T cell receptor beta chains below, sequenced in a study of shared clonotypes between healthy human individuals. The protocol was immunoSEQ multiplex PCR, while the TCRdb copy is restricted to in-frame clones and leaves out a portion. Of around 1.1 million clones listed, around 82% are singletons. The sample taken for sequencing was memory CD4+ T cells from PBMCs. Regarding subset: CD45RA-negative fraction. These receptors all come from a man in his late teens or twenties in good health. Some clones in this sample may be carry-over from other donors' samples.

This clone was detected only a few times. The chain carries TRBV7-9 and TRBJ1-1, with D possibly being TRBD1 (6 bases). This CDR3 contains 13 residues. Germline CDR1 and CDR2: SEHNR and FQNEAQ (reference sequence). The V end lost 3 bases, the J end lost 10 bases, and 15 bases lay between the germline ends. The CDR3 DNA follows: TGTGCCAGCAGCTTTGGAGTGGGGGCAAGAGCTTTCTTT. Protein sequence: CASSFGVGARAFF.

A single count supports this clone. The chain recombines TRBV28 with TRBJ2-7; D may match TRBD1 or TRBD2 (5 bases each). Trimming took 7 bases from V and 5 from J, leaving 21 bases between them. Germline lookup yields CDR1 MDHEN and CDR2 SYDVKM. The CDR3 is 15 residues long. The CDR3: CASTSLGAGENEQYF. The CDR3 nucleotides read TGTGCCAGCACCTCCCTCGGGGCAGGAGAAAACGAGCAGTACTTC.

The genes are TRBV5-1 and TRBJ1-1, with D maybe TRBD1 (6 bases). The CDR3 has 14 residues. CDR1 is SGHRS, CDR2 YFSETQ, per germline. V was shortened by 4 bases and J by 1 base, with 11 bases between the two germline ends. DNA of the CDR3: TGCGCCAGCAGCCCTCAGGGACAGAACACTGAAGCTTTCTTT. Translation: CASSPQGQNTEAFF.

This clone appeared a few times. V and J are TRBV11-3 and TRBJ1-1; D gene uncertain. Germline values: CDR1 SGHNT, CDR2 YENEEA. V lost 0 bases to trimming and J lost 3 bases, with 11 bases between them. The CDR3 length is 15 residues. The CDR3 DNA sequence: TGTGCCAGCAGCTTAGACGCTACACCTGACACTGAAGCTTTCTTT. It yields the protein CASSLDATPDTEAFF.

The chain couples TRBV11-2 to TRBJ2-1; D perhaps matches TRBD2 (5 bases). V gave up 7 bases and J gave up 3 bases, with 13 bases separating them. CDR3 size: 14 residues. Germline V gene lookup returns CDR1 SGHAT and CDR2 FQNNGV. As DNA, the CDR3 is TGTGCCAGCATCCCCACGGGAAACTACAATGAGCAGTTCTTC. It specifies CASIPTGNYNEQFF.

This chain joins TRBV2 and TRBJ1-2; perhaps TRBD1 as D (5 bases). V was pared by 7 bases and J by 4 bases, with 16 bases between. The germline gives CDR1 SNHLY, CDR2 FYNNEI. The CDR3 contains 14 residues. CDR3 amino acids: CASKGGPRGYGYTF. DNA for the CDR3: TGTGCCAGCAAAGGCGGTCCGAGGGGCTATGGCTACACCTTC.

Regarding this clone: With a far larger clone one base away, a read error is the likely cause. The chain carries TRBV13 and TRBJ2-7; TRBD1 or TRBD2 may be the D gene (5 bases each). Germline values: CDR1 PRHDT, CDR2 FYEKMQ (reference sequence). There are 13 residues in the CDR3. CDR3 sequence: CGSSSLGAYEQYF. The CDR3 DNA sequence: TGTGGCAGCAGCTCCCTGGGGGCCTACGAGCAGTACTTC.

The chain's CDR3 is CTSSPTEAFF. The DNA of the CDR3 is TGCACCAGCAGCCCAACTGAAGCTTTCTTT. The J gene is TRBJ1-1, the V gene TRBV1; TRBD1, the table's D call, lacks a check against the DNA. TRBV1 is annotated as a pseudogene. The CDR3 runs 10 residues.

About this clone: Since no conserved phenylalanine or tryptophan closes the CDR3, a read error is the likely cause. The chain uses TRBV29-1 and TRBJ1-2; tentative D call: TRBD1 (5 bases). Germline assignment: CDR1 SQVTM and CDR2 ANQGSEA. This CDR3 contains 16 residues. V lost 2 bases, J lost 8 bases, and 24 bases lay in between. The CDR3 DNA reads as TGCAGCGTTGAATTCCCCACCAGGGCGGACCCGGGGGGCTACACCCCC. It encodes CSVEFPTRADPGGYTP.

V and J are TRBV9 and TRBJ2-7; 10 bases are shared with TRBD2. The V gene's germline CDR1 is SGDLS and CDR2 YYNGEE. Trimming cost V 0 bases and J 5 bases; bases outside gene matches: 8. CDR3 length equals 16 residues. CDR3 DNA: TGTGCCAGCAGCGTAGTCGGGCTAGCGGGAGCTGACGAGCAGTACTTC. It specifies CASSVVGLAGADEQYF. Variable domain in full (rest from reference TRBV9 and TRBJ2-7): DSGVTQTPKHLITATGQRVTLRCSPRSGDLSVYWYQQSLDQGLQFLIQYYNGEERAKGNILERFSAQQFPDLHSELNLSSLELGDSALYFCASSVVGLAGADEQYFGPGTRLTVT.

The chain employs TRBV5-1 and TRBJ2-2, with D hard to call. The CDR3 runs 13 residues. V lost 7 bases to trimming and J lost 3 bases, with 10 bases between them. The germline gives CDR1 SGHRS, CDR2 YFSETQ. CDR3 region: CASQVMDTGELFF. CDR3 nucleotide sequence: TGCGCCAGCCAGGTTATGGACACCGGGGAGCTGTTTTTT.

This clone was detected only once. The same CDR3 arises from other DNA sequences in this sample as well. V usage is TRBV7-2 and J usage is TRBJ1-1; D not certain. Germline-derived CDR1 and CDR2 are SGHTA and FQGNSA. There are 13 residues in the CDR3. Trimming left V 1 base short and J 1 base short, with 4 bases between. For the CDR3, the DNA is TGTGCCAGCAGCTTAGGTACGAACACTGAAGCTTTCTTT. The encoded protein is CASSLGTNTEAFF. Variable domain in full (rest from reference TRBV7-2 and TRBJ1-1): GAGVSQSPSNKVTEKGKDVELRCDPISGHTALYWYRQSLGQGLEFLIYFQGNSAPDKSGLPSDRFSAERTGGSVSTLTIQRTQQEDSAVYLCASSLGTNTEAFFGQGTRLTVV.

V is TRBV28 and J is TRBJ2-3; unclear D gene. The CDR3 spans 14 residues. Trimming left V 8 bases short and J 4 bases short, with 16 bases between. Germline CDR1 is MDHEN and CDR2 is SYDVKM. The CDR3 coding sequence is TGTGCCAGCGGCTCGGGCGGTTGGGCAGATACGCAGTATTTT. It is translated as CASGSGGWADTQYF. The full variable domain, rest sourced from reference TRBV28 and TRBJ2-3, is DVKVTQSSRYLVKRTGEKVFLECVQDMDHENMFWYRQDPGLGLRLIYFSYDVKMKEKGDIPEGYSVSREKKERFSLILESASTNQTSMYLCASGSGGWADTQYFGPGTRLTVL.

As DNA, the CDR3 is TGCGCCAGCACCGACGCGCTACCAGGGGAGACCCAGTACTTC. Its translation: CASTDALPGETQYF. The chain carries TRBV5-1 and TRBJ2-5; maybe TRBD1 (5 bases). V lost 6 bases and J lost 5, with 17 bases in between. This CDR3 region has 14 residues. CDR1 and CDR2 (germline): SGHRS, YFSETQ.

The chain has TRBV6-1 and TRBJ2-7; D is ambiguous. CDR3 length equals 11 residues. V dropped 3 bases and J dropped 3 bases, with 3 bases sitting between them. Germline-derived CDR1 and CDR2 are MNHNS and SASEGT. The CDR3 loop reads CASSELYEQYF. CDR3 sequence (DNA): TGTGCCAGCAGTGAGCTCTACGAGCAGTACTTC.